These 21 T cell receptor beta chains were all obtained from the same sample, sequenced in a study of cytomegalovirus exposure and HLA in healthy donors. Some clones are missing from TCRdb's copy, which holds only in-frame ones; the method was immunoSEQ multiplex PCR. The repertoire has fewer than 300,000 clones, around 87% of them found once; the top ten carry over 0.85%. The sequencing sample was made of PBMCs. The source of these receptors is a woman in her late teens or twenties in good health and CMV-seronegative.

This chain uses TRBV6-6 with TRBJ1-2, with TRBD1 matching 9 bases. The CDR3 extends over 14 amino acids. V lost 6 bases, J lost 4 bases, and 6 bases stayed unmatched. Germline assignment: CDR1 MNHNY and CDR2 SVGAGI (reference sequence). The CDR3 DNA sequence: TGTGCCAGCAGGACGGACAGGGGTGCCTATGGCTACACCTTC. Encoded protein: CASRTDRGAYGYTF.

The V call is TRBV4-3, the J call TRBJ2-2; D possibly corresponds to TRBD2 (6 bases). V was trimmed by 1 base and J by 4 bases, leaving 10 bases between them. The length of the CDR3 is 15 residues. Germline-derived CDR1 and CDR2 are LGHNA and YSLEER. This chain's CDR3 is CASSQAVGGTGELFF. CDR3 in DNA: TGCGCCAGCAGCCAAGCTGTCGGGGGCACCGGGGAGCTGTTTTTT.

J is TRBJ2-1 and V is TRBV6-5; 7 bases fit TRBD2. The CDR3 extends over 15 amino acids. The germline V gene encodes CDR1 MNHEY and CDR2 SVGAGI. V was pared by 6 bases and J by 4 bases, with 9 bases of the junction left unmatched. Here the CDR3 DNA reads TGTGCCAGCAGCCCTTGGGGGGGAGCTTACAATGAGCAGTTCTTC. This codes for CASSPWGGAYNEQFF.

The J gene is TRBJ2-5, the V gene TRBV27, with TRBD2 identical over 7 bases. This CDR3 has 13 amino acids. Germline CDR1 is MNHEY and CDR2 is SMNVEV (reference sequence). J gave up 4 bases and V 6 bases, and 5 bases lay outside the gene matches. The CDR3 nucleotides read TGTGCCAGCAGGCCGACGGGGGGAGAGACCCAGTACTTC. Translation: CASRPTGGETQYF.

The chain has TRBV10-3 and TRBJ2-7; the match to TRBD2 covers 8 bases. Germline V gives CDR1 ENHRY, CDR2 SYGVKD. V was clipped by 7 bases and J by 6 bases; unmatched bases: 11. There are 14 residues in the CDR3. As DNA, the CDR3 is TGTGCCATCAAAGGGGGTCGGGGGGGGTCCGAGCAGTACTTC. Its protein is CAIKGGRGGSEQYF.

This clone came up once. The chain recombines TRBV28 with TRBJ1-2; weak D call: TRBD1 (5 bases). V lost 5 bases to trimming and J lost 2 bases, with 21 bases between them. The CDR3 length is 17 residues. Germline assignment: CDR1 MDHEN and CDR2 SYDVKM. The CDR3 nucleotides read TGTGCCAGCAGTACATTAATGGCGGAGGGGATAAACTATGGCTACACCTTC. As protein: CASSTLMAEGINYGYTF.

The chain employs TRBV11-2 and TRBJ2-7, with D possibly TRBD1 on 6 matching bases. The V end lost 3 bases, the J end lost 1 base, and 16 bases lay between the germline ends. Germline V gene lookup returns CDR1 SGHAT and CDR2 FQNNGV. This CDR3 has 16 residues. CDR3 sequence (DNA): TGTGCCAGCAGCTTGCTTACGAACAGGGATTCCTACGAGCAGTACTTC. This gives the protein CASSLLTNRDSYEQYF.

The chain joins TRBV4-1 to TRBJ2-7; 7 nucleotides align to TRBD2. This CDR3 region has 16 residues. With 4 bases clipped from V and 2 bases from J, the junction kept 11 bases outside the gene matches. Germline V gives CDR1 MGHRA, CDR2 YSYEKL. DNA for the CDR3: TGCGCCAGCAGCCCGGTGAGCGGGAAGAGGGCCTACGAGCAGTACTTC. It translates to CASSPVSGKRAYEQYF.

The chain couples TRBV5-1 to TRBJ2-7; the match to TRBD1 covers 8 bases. With V trimmed by 0 bases and J by 6 bases, 5 bases remained unmatched. This CDR3 comprises 14 residues. CDR1 and CDR2 (germline): SGHRS, YFSETQ. DNA of the CDR3: TGCGCCAGCAGCTTGGGGGACAGGTCGGCCGAGCAGTACTTC. Protein product: CASSLGDRSAEQYF.

The chain has TRBV2 and TRBJ2-7; D is perhaps TRBD2 (6 bases). The CDR3 contains 15 residues. With 0 bases removed from V and 5 bases from J, the gap between germline ends came to 14 bases. CDR1 is SNHLY, CDR2 FYNNEI, per germline. CDR3 region: CASSEAAGLTHEQYF. Written as DNA, the CDR3 is TGTGCCAGCAGTGAAGCAGCCGGACTAACCCACGAGCAGTACTTC.

V is TRBV7-6 and J is TRBJ2-3; 8 bases align to TRBD1. The germline gives CDR1 SGHVS, CDR2 FNYEAQ. The CDR3 length is 17 residues. With V trimmed by 5 bases and J by 9 bases, 19 bases remained unmatched. Here the CDR3 DNA reads TGTGCCAGCAGCCCCAAGTTCCCAGGGGGCACTTCCGGGACGCAGTATTTT. This codes for CASSPKFPGGTSGTQYF.

The chain is built from TRBV5-4 and TRBJ2-5; a possible D gene is TRBD2 (5 bases). Per germline, CDR1 SGHNT and CDR2 YYREEE (reference sequence). Trimming stripped 2 bases from V and 3 bases from J, with 8 bases between. The length of the CDR3 is 13 residues. Here the CDR3 reads CASSFSREETQYF. CDR3 nucleotide sequence: TGTGCCAGCAGCTTCTCGAGGGAAGAGACCCAGTACTTC.

The chain employs TRBV25-1 and TRBJ2-7; D unresolved. CDR1 is MGHDK, CDR2 SYGVNS, per germline. The CDR3 sequence is 16 residues long. V dropped 5 bases and J dropped 3 bases, with 20 bases sitting between them. The CDR3 nucleotides are TGTGCCAGCAGTATACGGAGAGAAAGCCCGGTCTACGAGCAGTACTTC. Translation gives CASSIRRESPVYEQYF.

V gene TRBV11-1 combines with J gene TRBJ2-7, with D perhaps matching TRBD1 (6 bases). Trimming removed 5 bases from V and 0 bases from J, with 17 bases in between. Germline V lookup: CDR1 SGHAT, CDR2 FQDESV (reference sequence). This CDR3 has 16 amino acids. Written as DNA, the CDR3 is TGTGCCAGCAGCCCCCAACAGGGTCGGTTCTCCTACGAGCAGTACTTC. Translated: CASSPQQGRFSYEQYF.

This chain links TRBV15 with TRBJ2-3, with 9 bases matching TRBD2. The CDR3 is 16 residues long. Germline V gene lookup returns CDR1 LNHNV and CDR2 YYDKDF (reference sequence). V shed 5 bases, J shed 5 bases, and the junction held 11 bases outside the gene matches. CDR3: CATSGTEREDRDTQYF. DNA of the CDR3: TGTGCCACCAGCGGTACGGAGCGGGAGGATAGAGATACGCAGTATTTT.

This chain connects TRBV4-3 to TRBJ2-3, with 8 nucleotides matching TRBD1. CDR1 is LGHNA and CDR2 is YSLEER in the germline V gene. The CDR3 loop spans 14 amino acids. V lost 4 bases and J lost 6; bases outside the gene matches: 6. CDR3 loop: CASSPRTGRDTQYF. Written as DNA, the CDR3 is TGCGCCAGCAGCCCACGGACAGGGAGGGATACGCAGTATTTT.

Here the CDR3 DNA reads TGCGCCAGCAGCCACATGGGGAGGGACACCATATATTTT. Its protein product is CASSHMGRDTIYF. This rearrangement joins TRBV4-1 to TRBJ1-3; D unresolved. Germline CDR1 reads MGHRA; CDR2 reads YSYEKL. The CDR3 sequence is 13 residues long. V lost 3 bases and J 8 bases, leaving 11 bases between the germline ends.

V and J are TRBV5-5 and TRBJ2-1; TRBD1 matches at 8 bases. The CDR3 is 16 residues long. The germline V gene encodes CDR1 SGHKS and CDR2 YYEKEE (reference sequence). The V gene end was trimmed by 4 bases and the J gene end by 7 bases; junction bases not matched to a gene: 13. The CDR3, as DNA: TGTGCCAGCAGCCATGCTCCCAGACAGGGGCGAAATGAGCAGTTCTTC. Protein: CASSHAPRQGRNEQFF.

CDR3 sequence reads: CSVGHRDSGEKLFF. CDR3 sequence (DNA): TGCAGCGTTGGCCACAGGGATTCAGGTGAAAAACTGTTTTTT. The chain couples TRBV29-1 to TRBJ1-4; D perhaps matches TRBD1 (6 bases). V shed 4 bases and J shed 7 bases, with 16 bases lying between them. CDR3 size: 14 residues. Germline loops: CDR1 SQVTM, CDR2 ANQGSEA. Full variable domain (rest looked up from reference TRBV29-1 and TRBJ1-4): SAVISQKPSRDICQRGTSLTIQCQVDSQVTMMFWYRQQPGQSLTLIATANQGSEATYESGFVIDKFPISRPNLTFSTLTVSNMSPEDSSIYLCSVGHRDSGEKLFFGSGTQLSVL.

The V call is TRBV27, the J call TRBJ2-1, with 11 bases aligning to TRBD2. The CDR3 covers 19 residues. Per germline, CDR1 MNHEY and CDR2 SMNVEV (reference sequence). V shed 2 bases, J shed 1 base, and the junction held 10 bases outside the gene matches. CDR3 protein: CASSLLGLAVQGSYNEQFF. The CDR3 coding sequence is TGTGCCAGCAGTTTACTGGGACTAGCGGTCCAAGGGTCCTACAATGAGCAGTTCTTC.

This rearrangement joins TRBV6-5 to TRBJ2-5; perhaps TRBD1 as D (6 bases). Germline V lookup: CDR1 MNHEY, CDR2 SVGAGI. This CDR3 is built from 13 residues. Trimming took off 10 bases at V and 1 base at J, with 13 bases between the two ends. As DNA, the CDR3 is TGTGCCACAAAATCAGGGGTCCAAGAGACCCAGTACTTC. Its translation: CATKSGVQETQYF.